The 5 T cell receptor beta chains below all came from one sample that was sequenced in a study of post-analysis software for immune sequencing data. Whole-study results and caveats: The five TRBV segments detected at higher frequency in patients than in controls included TRBV5-6, TRBV5-1 and TRBV20-1.

Carried by the TCR beta cDNA libraries were unique molecular identifiers. TCRdb passed the PCR reads through MiXCR, listing each CDR3 protein once. The sample lists 700,000 to 800,000 distinct CDR3 sequences; roughly 29% were seen once. Their cognate antigens are unknown. Sequences were obtained from blood. Source of these receptors: a girl aged 5-17 years with multiple sclerosis.

This clonotype was picked up a small number of times. V and J are TRBV12-3 or TRBV12-4 and TRBJ2-7; no reliable D call. The V and J ends lost 6 bases and 3 bases respectively, with 9 bases between them. This CDR3 is 12 amino acids long. The CDR3 DNA follows: TGTGCCAGCAGGGGGAACGACTACGAGCAGTACTTC. Its translation is CASRGNDYEQYF.

This clonotype was seen a handful of times. J is TRBJ1-4 and V is TRBV27; D perhaps matches TRBD1 (5 bases). This CDR3 spans 20 amino acids. Germline CDR1 reads MNHEY; CDR2 reads SMNVEV (reference sequence). The V and J ends lost 3 bases and 0 bases respectively, with 23 bases between them. The CDR3 bases are TGTGCCAGCAGTTTGGGCACAGGCCCCGTCCTCGCCGCAACTAATGAAAAACTGTTTTTT. Amino acid sequence: CASSLGTGPVLAATNEKLFF.

The V call is TRBV6-2 or TRBV6-3, the J call TRBJ2-7; either TRBD1 or TRBD2 may fit D (5 bases each). The CDR3 sequence is 15 residues long. Germline CDR1 is MNHEY and CDR2 is SVGEGT. V was cut by 0 bases and J by 3 bases, with 12 bases left in between. The CDR3 region has the DNA TGTGCCAGCAGTTACTCCGGGACGAGACTCTACGAGCAGTACTTC. Translating gives CASSYSGTRLYEQYF.

Concerning this clonotype itself: A much larger clone sits a single nucleotide away, making a read error possible. The chain has TRBV29-1 and TRBJ2-5, with 8 bases matching TRBD2. The CDR3 consists of 14 residues. Looked up from germline, CDR1 is SQVTM and CDR2 is ANQGSEA. The CDR3 spells CRLGTAGGGETQYF. CDR3 bases: TGCAGACTGGGGACTGCGGGGGGAGGGGAGACCCAGTACTTC.

The V and J genes are TRBV28 and TRBJ2-5; D unresolved. V shed 6 bases and J shed 2 bases, with 19 bases lying between them. The CDR3 loop spans 16 amino acids. Germline V lookup: CDR1 MDHEN, CDR2 SYDVKM. CDR3 amino acids: CASSVLGERLQETQYF. The CDR3 DNA reads TGTGCCAGCAGCGTTCTGGGCGAACGTCTTCAAGAGACCCAGTACTTC. The entire variable domain, with the rest obtained from reference TRBV28 and TRBJ2-5, is as follows: DVKVTQSSRYLVKRTGEKVFLECVQDMDHENMFWYRQDPGLGLRLIYFSYDVKMKEKGDIPEGYSVSREKKERFSLILESASTNQTSMYLCASSVLGERLQETQYFGPGTRLLVL.